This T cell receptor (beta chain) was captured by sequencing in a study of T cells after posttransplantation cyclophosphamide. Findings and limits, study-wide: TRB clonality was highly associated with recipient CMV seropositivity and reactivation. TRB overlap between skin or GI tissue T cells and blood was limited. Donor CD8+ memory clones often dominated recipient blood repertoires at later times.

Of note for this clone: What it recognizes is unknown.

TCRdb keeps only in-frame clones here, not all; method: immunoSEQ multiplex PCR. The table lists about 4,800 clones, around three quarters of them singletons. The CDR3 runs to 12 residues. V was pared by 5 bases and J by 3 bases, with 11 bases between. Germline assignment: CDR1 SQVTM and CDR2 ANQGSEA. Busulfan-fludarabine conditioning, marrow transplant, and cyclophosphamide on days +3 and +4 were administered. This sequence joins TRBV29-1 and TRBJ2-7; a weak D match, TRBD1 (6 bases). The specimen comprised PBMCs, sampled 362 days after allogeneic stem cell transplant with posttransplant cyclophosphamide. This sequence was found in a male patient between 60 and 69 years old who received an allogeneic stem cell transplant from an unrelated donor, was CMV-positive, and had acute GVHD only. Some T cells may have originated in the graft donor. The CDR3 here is CSVRGQRYEQYF. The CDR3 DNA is TGCAGCGTTCGAGGACAGCGCTACGAGCAGTACTTC.